This T cell receptor (beta chain) was captured in a study of tumor-infiltrating lymphocytes in oesophageal squamous cell carcinoma. This clonotype has only one observation. Germline V lookup: CDR1 SEHNR, CDR2 FQNEAQ (reference sequence). The CDR3 is 15 amino acids. A single record per CDR3 protein comes from TCRdb applying MiXCR to the PCR reads. Of 15,000 to 20,000 distinct CDR3 sequences in the sample, roughly half were seen once. This clonotype was sampled from a male donor with esophageal squamous cell carcinoma. Sequencing was done on a sample of esophageal tumor tissue. V gene TRBV7-9 combines with J gene TRBJ2-1; tentative D call: TRBD2 (5 bases). With the DNA end fitting TRBJ2-7 better, the J assignment may be wrong. CDR3 DNA sequence: TGTGCCAGCAGCCTAAACGAGGGTTGGTTAAATGAGCAGTACTTC. Its protein product is CASSLNEGWLNEQYF.